The present entry profiles one T cell receptor beta chain with its context. Its matching antigen is unknown. The data originate from a study of T-cell reconstitution after alpha-beta-depleted transplantation in children. Points from the study as a whole: The main origin of T-cell counts and diversity one year after transplant was newly produced T cells.

V trimming: 2 bases; J trimming: 3 bases; junction bases outside the gene matches: 5. This CDR3 is 15 amino acids long. Looked up from germline, CDR1 is SGHTA and CDR2 is FQGTGA. Unique molecular identifiers tagged the TCRbeta library. Using its own MiXCR run on the PCR reads, TCRdb lists one record per CDR3 protein. The top ten hold roughly 7.1% of the sample, which has fewer than 350,000 distinct CDR3 sequences, over 9.5% seen once. This sample comprised PBMCs, obtained before TCRalphabeta/CD19-depleted stem cell transplant. The source of this sequence is a boy under three years old with acute myeloid leukemia, due to receive a stem cell transplant. V and J are TRBV7-3 and TRBJ2-7, with 9 bases lining up with TRBD2. The CDR3 protein is CASSLGREGFYEQYF. The DNA for the CDR3 is TGTGCCAGCAGCTTAGGGCGGGAGGGCTTCTACGAGCAGTACTTC.